The rows below give T cell receptor beta chains drawn from one sample of a study of T-cell memory formation after mild COVID-19. MiXCR, applied by TCRdb to the 5' RACE reads, yields one record per CDR3 protein. Found here are more than 200,000 distinct CDR3 sequences, 16% of them singletons; the top ten hold 3.5% to 4%. Sequenced material: PBMCs or a T cell subset sorted from them (not recorded which). These receptors were collected from a man aged 18 to 35 who had mild COVID-19 (a few samples of this study predate the infection). Cell type and time point are not known. Each CDR3 is given with its conserved first and last residue. Fields, in order: clone size, V gene, D gene, J gene, CDR3 DNA, CDR3 protein. A D gene is named only where the DNA matches it firmly. The size field is filled for only some rows; it gives once, few, many or a size class.

many	TRBV5-1	-	TRBJ1-1	TGCGCCAGCAGCTTGAAAAGGTTGGGGAACACTGAAGCTTTCTTT	CASSLKRLGNTEAFF
few	TRBV7-8	TRBD1	TRBJ2-5	TGTGCCAGCAGCTTTGCCACCCTAGACAGGGGGCAAGAGACCCAGTACTTC	CASSFATLDRGQETQYF
few	TRBV5-1	-	TRBJ1-1	TGCGCCAGCAGCGTACAGGGAGGGGCTGAAGCTTTCTTT	CASSVQGGAEAFF
many	TRBV7-2	-	TRBJ2-7	TGTGCCAGCAGCGTATCCGGGACACCAGCCTACGAGCAGTACTTC	CASSVSGTPAYEQYF
-	TRBV6-5	TRBD2	TRBJ2-7	TGTGCCTCCCAAGCCCTAGCGGGGTTCTACGAGCAGTACTTC	CASQALAGFYEQYF
-	TRBV11-1	-	TRBJ1-1	TGTGCCAGCAGCTTGACTTCGCGGACTGAAGCTTTCTTT	CASSLTSRTEAFF
-	TRBV4-1	TRBD2	TRBJ2-3	TGCGCCAGCAGCCGGGCGGGAGTAGATACGCAGTATTTT	CASSRAGVDTQYF
few	TRBV5-1	TRBD2	TRBJ2-5	TGCGCCAGCAGCTGGAACCCGGGACTACAAGAGACCCAGTACTTC	CASSWNPGLQETQYF
few	TRBV6-5	-	TRBJ1-1	TGTGCCAGCAGTGACGGGGGTGCGGGGAACACTGAAGCTTTCTTT	CASSDGGAGNTEAFF
-	TRBV5-1	-	TRBJ2-5	TGCGCCAGCAGCTTTTTGGGCTGGCAAGGGCGACGGGAGACCCAGTACTTC	CASSFLGWQGRRETQYF
few	TRBV6-6	-	TRBJ2-2	TGTGCCAGCAGTTTGGAGGGATACAGCACCGGGGAGCTGTTTTTT	CASSLEGYSTGELFF
-	TRBV7-2	TRBD2	TRBJ2-5	TGTGCCAGCAGCTTAGCAGGACTAGCCGGATGGGAGACCCAGTACTTC	CASSLAGLAGWETQYF
few	TRBV27	-	TRBJ1-1	TGTGCCAGCAGCCGCGCCGAGGGGAACACTGAAGCTTTCTTT	CASSRAEGNTEAFF
few	TRBV29-1	TRBD1	TRBJ2-2	TGCAGCGTTGGGGTTGGACAGGGGGCCGGGGAGCTGTTTTTT	CSVGVGQGAGELFF
-	TRBV12-3/TRBV12-4	TRBD1	TRBJ1-5	TGTGCCAGCAGTTTATTCGGCAGGGGGCAGGAACAGCCCCAGCATTTT	CASSLFGRGQEQPQHF
-	TRBV15	TRBD1	TRBJ1-1	TGTGCCACCAGCAGAGGAAGACAGGGAGTGAACACTGAAGCTTTCTTT	CATSRGRQGVNTEAFF